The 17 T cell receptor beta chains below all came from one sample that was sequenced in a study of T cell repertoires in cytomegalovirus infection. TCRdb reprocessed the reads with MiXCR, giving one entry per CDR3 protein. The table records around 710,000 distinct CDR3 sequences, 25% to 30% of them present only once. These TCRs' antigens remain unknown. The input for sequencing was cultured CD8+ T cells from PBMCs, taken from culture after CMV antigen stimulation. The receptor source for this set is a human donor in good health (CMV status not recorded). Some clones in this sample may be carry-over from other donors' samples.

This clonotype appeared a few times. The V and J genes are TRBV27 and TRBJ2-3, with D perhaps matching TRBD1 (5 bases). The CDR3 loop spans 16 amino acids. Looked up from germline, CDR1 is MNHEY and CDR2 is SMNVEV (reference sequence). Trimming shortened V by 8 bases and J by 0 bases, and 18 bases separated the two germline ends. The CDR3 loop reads CASALAGFGSTDTQYF. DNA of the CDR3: TGTGCCAGCGCCCTGGCAGGGTTTGGTAGCACAGATACGCAGTATTTT.

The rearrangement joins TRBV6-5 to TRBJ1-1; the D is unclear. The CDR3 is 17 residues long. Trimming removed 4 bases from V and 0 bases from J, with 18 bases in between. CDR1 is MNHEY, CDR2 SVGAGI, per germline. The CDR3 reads CASSLRPFGHMNTEAFF. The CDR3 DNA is TGTGCCAGCAGTTTGCGCCCATTCGGTCACATGAACACTGAAGCTTTCTTT.

CDR3 bases: TGTGCCAGCAGCGTAAAGGGCGGGGGGTCTAGCACAGATACGCAGTATTTT. Translating it yields CASSVKGGGSSTDTQYF. The chain combines TRBV9 with TRBJ2-3; 8 nucleotides line up with TRBD2. The V gene's germline CDR1 is SGDLS and CDR2 YYNGEE. The V and J ends lost 1 base and 0 bases, in that order; junction bases with no gene match: 7. The CDR3 contains 17 residues.

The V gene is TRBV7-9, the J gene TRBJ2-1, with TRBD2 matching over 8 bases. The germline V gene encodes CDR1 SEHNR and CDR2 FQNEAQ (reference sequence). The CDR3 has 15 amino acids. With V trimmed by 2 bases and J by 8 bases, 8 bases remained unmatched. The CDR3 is CASSLTGGPIDEQFF. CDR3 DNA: TGTGCCAGCAGCTTAACGGGGGGGCCGATTGATGAGCAGTTCTTC.

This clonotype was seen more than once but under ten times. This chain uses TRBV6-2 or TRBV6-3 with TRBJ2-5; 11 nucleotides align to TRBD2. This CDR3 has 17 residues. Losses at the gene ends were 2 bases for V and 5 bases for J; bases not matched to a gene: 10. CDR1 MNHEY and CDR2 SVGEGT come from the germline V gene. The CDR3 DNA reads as TGTGCCAGCAGTTACCCTCCTAGCGGGGGGCCCGAGGAGACCCAGTACTTC. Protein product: CASSYPPSGGPEETQYF.

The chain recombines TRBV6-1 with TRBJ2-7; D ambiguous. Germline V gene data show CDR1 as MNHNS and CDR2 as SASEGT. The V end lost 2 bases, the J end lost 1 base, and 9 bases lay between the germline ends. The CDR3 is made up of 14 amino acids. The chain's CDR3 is CASSELTHSYEQYF. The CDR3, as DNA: TGTGCCAGCAGTGAACTGACGCATTCCTACGAGCAGTACTTC.

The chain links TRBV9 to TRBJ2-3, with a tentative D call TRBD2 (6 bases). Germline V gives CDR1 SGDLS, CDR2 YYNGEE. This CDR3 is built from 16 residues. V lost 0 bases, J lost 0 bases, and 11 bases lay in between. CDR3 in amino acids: CASSVVGGPSTDTQYF. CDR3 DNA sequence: TGTGCCAGCAGCGTAGTCGGGGGACCGAGCACAGATACGCAGTATTTT.

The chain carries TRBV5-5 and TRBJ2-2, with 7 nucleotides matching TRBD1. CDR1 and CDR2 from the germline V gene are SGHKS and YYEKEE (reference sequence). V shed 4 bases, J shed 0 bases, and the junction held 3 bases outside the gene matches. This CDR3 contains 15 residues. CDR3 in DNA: TGTGCCAGCAGCGTGGGACAGACGAACACCGGGGAGCTGTTTTTT. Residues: CASSVGQTNTGELFF.

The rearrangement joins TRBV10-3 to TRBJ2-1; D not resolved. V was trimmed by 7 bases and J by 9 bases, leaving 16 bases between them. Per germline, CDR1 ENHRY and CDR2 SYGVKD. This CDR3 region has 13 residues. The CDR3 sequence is CAITFLSDSEQFF. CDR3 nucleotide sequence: TGTGCCATCACCTTCCTTAGTGACTCTGAGCAGTTCTTC.

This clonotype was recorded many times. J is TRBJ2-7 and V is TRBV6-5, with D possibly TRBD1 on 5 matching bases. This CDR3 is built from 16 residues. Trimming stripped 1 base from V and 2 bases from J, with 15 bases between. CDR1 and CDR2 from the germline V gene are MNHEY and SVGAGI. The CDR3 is CASSYFPVSDTYEQYF. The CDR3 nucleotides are TGTGCCAGCAGTTACTTCCCTGTGTCGGACACCTACGAGCAGTACTTC.

The CDR3 here is CASTDDRSGLHQYF. The CDR3 coding sequence is TGTGCCAGCACCGACGACAGGTCGGGTCTCCATCAGTACTTC. This chain uses TRBV6-1 with TRBJ2-4; D is possibly TRBD1 (6 bases). CDR1 MNHNS and CDR2 SASEGT come from the germline V gene. This CDR3 has 14 residues. The V gene lost 7 bases and the J gene lost 12 bases, with 22 bases spanning the gap.

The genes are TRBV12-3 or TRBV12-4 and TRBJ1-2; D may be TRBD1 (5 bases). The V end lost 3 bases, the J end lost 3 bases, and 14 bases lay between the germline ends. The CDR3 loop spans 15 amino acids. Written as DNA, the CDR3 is TGTGCCAGCAGTTTCCGTCAGGGAAGGGACTATGGCTACACCTTC. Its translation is CASSFRQGRDYGYTF.

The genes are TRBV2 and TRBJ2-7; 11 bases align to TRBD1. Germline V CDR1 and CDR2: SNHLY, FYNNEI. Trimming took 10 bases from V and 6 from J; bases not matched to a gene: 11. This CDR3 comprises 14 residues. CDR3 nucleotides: TGTGCCATAGACCTCGGACAGGGGGCGGGCGAGCAGTACTTC. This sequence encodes CAIDLGQGAGEQYF. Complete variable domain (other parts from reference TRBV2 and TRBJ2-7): EPEVTQTPSHQVTQMGQEVILRCVPISNHLYFYWYRQILGQKVEFLVSFYNNEISEKSEIFDDQFSVERPDGSNFTLKIRSTKLEDSAMYFCAIDLGQGAGEQYFGPGTRLTVT.

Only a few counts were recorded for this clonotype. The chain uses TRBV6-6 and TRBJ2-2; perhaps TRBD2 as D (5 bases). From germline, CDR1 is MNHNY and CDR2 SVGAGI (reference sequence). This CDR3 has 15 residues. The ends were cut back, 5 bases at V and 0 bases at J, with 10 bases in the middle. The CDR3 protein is CASSTPGANTGELFF. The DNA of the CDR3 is TGTGCCAGCAGTACCCCCGGGGCGAACACCGGGGAGCTGTTTTTT.

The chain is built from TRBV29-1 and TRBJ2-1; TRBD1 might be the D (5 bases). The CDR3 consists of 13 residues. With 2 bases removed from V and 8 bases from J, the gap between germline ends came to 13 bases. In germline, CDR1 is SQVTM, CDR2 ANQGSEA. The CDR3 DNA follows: TGCAGCGTTGAACAGGCCAGGGAATATGAGCAGTTCTTC. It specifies CSVEQAREYEQFF.

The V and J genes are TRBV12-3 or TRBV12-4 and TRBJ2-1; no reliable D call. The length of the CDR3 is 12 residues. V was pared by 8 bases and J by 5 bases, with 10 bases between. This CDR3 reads CASGQADNEQFF. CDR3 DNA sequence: TGTGCCAGCGGCCAAGCAGACAATGAGCAGTTCTTC.

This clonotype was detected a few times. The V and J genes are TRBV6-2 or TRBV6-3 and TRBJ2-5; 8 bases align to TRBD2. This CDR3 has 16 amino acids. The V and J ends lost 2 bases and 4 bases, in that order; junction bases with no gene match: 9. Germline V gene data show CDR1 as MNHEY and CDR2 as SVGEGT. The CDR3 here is CASSYLGGADIETQYF. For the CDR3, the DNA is TGTGCCAGCAGTTACCTCGGGGGGGCGGATATAGAGACCCAGTACTTC.